This T cell receptor beta chain emerged from a study of OX40 agonist ivuxolimab in advanced cancers. Study outcomes and limitations: With doses of 0.1 to 3.0 mg/kg, CD4+ and CD8+ blood T cells had undergone clonal expansion by week 6.

V was cut by 5 bases and J by 8 bases, with 18 bases left in between. CDR1 and CDR2 (germline): GTSNPN, SVGIG (reference sequence). This CDR3 has 13 residues. Generated by immunoSEQ multiplex PCR, the TCRdb table keeps only in-frame clones and is missing some. The sample yields more than 65,000 clones, around 80% seen once. On this clone: Its antigen is undetermined.

The sequence came from an adult with an advanced solid tumor such as melanoma, head and neck, liver or kidney cancer. The source was CD4+ or CD8+ T cells sorted from blood, collected in a trial of the OX40 agonist ivuxolimab. V is TRBV30 and J is TRBJ1-2; D unresolved. The DNA for the CDR3 is TGTGCCTGGGAATTGGGCCGTTCAGGCGGCTACACCTTC. It translates to CAWELGRSGGYTF.